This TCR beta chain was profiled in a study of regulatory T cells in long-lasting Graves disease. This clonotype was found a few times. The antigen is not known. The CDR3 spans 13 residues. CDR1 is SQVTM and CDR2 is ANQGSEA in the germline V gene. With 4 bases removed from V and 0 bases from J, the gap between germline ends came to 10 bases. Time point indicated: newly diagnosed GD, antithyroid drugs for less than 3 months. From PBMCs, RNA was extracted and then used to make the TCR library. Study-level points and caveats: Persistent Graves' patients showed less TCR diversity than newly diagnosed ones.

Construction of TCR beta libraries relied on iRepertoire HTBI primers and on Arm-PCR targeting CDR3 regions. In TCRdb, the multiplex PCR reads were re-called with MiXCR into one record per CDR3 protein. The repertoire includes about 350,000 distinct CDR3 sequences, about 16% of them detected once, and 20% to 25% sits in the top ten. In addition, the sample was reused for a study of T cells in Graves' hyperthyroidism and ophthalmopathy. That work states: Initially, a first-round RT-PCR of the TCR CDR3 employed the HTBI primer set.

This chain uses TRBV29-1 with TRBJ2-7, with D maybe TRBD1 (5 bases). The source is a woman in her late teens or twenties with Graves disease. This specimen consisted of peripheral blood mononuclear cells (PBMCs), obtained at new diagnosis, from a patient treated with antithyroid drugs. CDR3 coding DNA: TGCAGCGTTGTGCTGACAGTCTCCTACGAGCAGTACTTC. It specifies CSVVLTVSYEQYF.